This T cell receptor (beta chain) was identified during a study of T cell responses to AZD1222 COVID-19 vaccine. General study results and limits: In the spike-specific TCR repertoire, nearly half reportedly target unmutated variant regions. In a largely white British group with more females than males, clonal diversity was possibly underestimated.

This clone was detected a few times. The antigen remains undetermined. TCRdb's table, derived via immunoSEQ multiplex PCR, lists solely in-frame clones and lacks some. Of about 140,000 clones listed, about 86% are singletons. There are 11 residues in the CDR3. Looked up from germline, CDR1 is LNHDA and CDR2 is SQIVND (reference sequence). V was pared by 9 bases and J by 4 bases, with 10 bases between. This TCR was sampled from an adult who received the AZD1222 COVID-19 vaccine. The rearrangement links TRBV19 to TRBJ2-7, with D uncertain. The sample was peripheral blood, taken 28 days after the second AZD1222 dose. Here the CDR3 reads CASTDEYEQYF. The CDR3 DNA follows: TGTGCCAGCACGGACGAGTACGAGCAGTACTTC.